The 21 T cell receptor beta chains listed next were all sequenced from one sample in a study of blood T cell repertoires in COVID-19. Method: immunoSEQ multiplex PCR; TCRdb's copy keeps in-frame clones and lacks some. The sample carries fewer than 400,000 clones, approximately 85% recorded once. Sequenced sample: PBMCs or T cells enriched from blood (not recorded which). Receptor source: a man aged 25-45 years who had recovered from COVID-19.

This chain connects TRBV18 to TRBJ2-1, with 8 positions matching TRBD1. The CDR3 runs to 15 residues. Trimming at V came to 3 bases and at J to 9 bases, leaving 10 bases not matched to a gene. The germline CDR1 and CDR2 sequences are KGHSH and LQKENI. In nucleotides, the CDR3 is TGTGCCAGCTCACCCCGACAGGGGAAGATGGGTGAGCAGTTCTTC. It yields the protein CASSPRQGKMGEQFF. Variable domain in full (rest from reference TRBV18 and TRBJ2-1): NAGVMQNPRHLVRRRGQEARLRCSPMKGHSHVYWYRQLPEEGLKFMVYLQKENIIDESGMPKERFSAEFPKEGPSILRIQQVVRGDSAAYFCASSPRQGKMGEQFFGPGTRLTVL.

The rearrangement joins TRBV7-2 to TRBJ2-2, with TRBD1 identical over 8 bases. V shed 1 base and J 8 bases; nucleotides not matched to a gene: 3. Germline CDR1 reads SGHTA; CDR2 reads FQGNSA. This CDR3 spans 14 amino acids. The CDR3 region has the DNA TGTGCCAGCAGCTTAGGGGACAGGCCGGGGGAGCTGTTTTTT. It encodes CASSLGDRPGELFF.

V and J are TRBV19 and TRBJ1-2; D gene uncertain. V lost 8 bases and J 8 bases, leaving 12 bases between the germline ends. Germline-derived CDR1 and CDR2 are LNHDA and SQIVND (reference sequence). The CDR3 covers 11 residues. The CDR3 region is CASSTLRGYTF. In DNA form, the CDR3 reads TGTGCCAGTTCCACCTTGAGAGGCTACACCTTC. The full variable domain, with the rest looked up from reference TRBV19 and TRBJ1-2, is DGGITQSPKYLFRKEGQNVTLSCEQNLNHDAMYWYRQDPGQGLRLIYYSQIVNDFQKGDIAEGYSVSREKKESFPLTVTSAQKNPTAFYLCASSTLRGYTFGSGTRLTVV.

The table lists this clone with a count of one. J is TRBJ1-2 and V is TRBV14; D call uncertain. This CDR3 has 14 residues. The germline CDR1 and CDR2 sequences are SGHDN and FVKESK. V lost 4 bases, J lost 8 bases, and 17 bases lay in between. CDR3 region: CASSRDYSLSGYTF. CDR3 bases: TGTGCCAGCAGCCGAGACTACAGCCTCTCCGGCTACACCTTC.

The chain uses TRBV4-2 and TRBJ2-5; TRBD2 matches 8 bases. Germline loops: CDR1 LGHNA, CDR2 YNFKEQ. This CDR3 contains 15 residues. The J segment lost 7 bases and the V segment lost 5 bases, leaving 12 bases of the junction unmatched. The CDR3 bases are TGTGCCAGCAGCTCGCCAGGAGCGGGGGTGGGGACCCAGTACTTC. Residues: CASSSPGAGVGTQYF.

The chain couples TRBV30 to TRBJ1-3, with D unresolved. The germline V and J ends were trimmed by 5 bases and 4 bases, with 12 bases remaining between them. Germline V gene data show CDR1 as GTSNPN and CDR2 as SVGIG (reference sequence). The CDR3 loop spans 13 amino acids. CDR3 loop: CAWALTGGNTIYF. As DNA, the CDR3 is TGTGCCTGGGCTTTAACGGGGGGAAACACCATATATTTT.

V gene TRBV29-1 combines with J gene TRBJ1-2; TRBD1 aligns across 12 bases. Germline CDR1 reads SQVTM; CDR2 reads ANQGSEA. J lost 8 bases, V lost 1 base, and 8 bases had no gene match. The CDR3 has 15 residues. CDR3 region: CSVEVYGTGGKGYTF. DNA for the CDR3: TGCAGCGTTGAAGTCTATGGGACAGGGGGCAAAGGCTACACCTTC.

The rearrangement links TRBV6-2 or TRBV6-3 to TRBJ1-5; weak D call: TRBD1 (5 bases). The germline V gene has CDR1 MNHEY and CDR2 SVGEGT. This CDR3 contains 15 residues. V was clipped by 5 bases and J by 0 bases, with 11 bases between them. Here the CDR3 reads CASSTGTYSNQPQHF. The CDR3 region has the DNA TGTGCCAGCAGTACAGGTACATATAGCAATCAGCCCCAGCATTTT.

This chain joins TRBV5-4 and TRBJ2-7; 9 nucleotides agree with TRBD2. With V trimmed by 4 bases and J by 3 bases, 8 bases remained unmatched. The germline V gene encodes CDR1 SGHNT and CDR2 YYREEE (reference sequence). The CDR3 consists of 15 residues. DNA for the CDR3: TGTGCCAGCAGCCGAGCGGGGGGCCTTTACTACGAGCAGTACTTC. Translated: CASSRAGGLYYEQYF.

The V call is TRBV3-1 (or the pseudogene TRBV3-2), the J call TRBJ1-4, with TRBD1 identical over 7 bases. Trimming took 6 bases from V and 5 from J; bases not matched to a gene: 3. Germline-derived CDR1 and CDR2 are LGHDT and YNNKEL (reference sequence). This CDR3 has 13 residues. CDR3 nucleotides: TGTGCCAGCAGTCCCAGGGGGAATGAAAAACTGTTTTTT. This gives the protein CASSPRGNEKLFF.

This chain uses TRBV6-4 with TRBJ1-2; D call uncertain. With 0 bases removed from V and 7 bases from J, the gap between germline ends came to 21 bases. Per the germline V gene, CDR1 is MRHNA and CDR2 is SNTAGT. The CDR3 sequence is 17 residues long. The CDR3 loop is CASSDSGYRSKSAGYTF. CDR3 DNA: TGTGCCAGCAGTGACTCCGGATATAGGAGCAAATCGGCTGGCTACACCTTC.

This clone was recorded only once. This chain joins TRBV7-3 and TRBJ2-5, with D unclear. Germline V lookup: CDR1 SGHTA, CDR2 FQGTGA. With 3 bases removed from V and 1 base from J, the gap between germline ends came to 9 bases. CDR3 length: 14 amino acids. In nucleotides, the CDR3 is TGTGCCAGCAGCTTGTCTAGAGGCCAAGAGACCCAGTACTTC. The encoded protein is CASSLSRGQETQYF.

The genes are TRBV9 and TRBJ1-2; TRBD1 aligns across 7 bases. Germline loops: CDR1 SGDLS, CDR2 YYNGEE. V gave up 4 bases and J gave up 3 bases; unmatched junction bases: 12. This CDR3 has 16 amino acids. Here the CDR3 reads CASSPSSSGGYYGYTF. DNA for the CDR3: TGTGCCAGCAGCCCCTCTAGTTCAGGGGGATACTATGGCTACACCTTC.

The chain couples TRBV10-3 to TRBJ2-3; the match to TRBD2 covers 11 bases. The CDR3 has 17 residues. Unmatched junction bases numbered 7, after V lost 3 bases and J lost 2 bases. CDR1 and CDR2 from the germline V gene are ENHRY and SYGVKD. The CDR3 coding sequence is TGTGCCATCAGTGATCCTAGCGGGGGGTCATACACAGATACGCAGTATTTT. Its translation: CAISDPSGGSYTDTQYF.

The chain recombines TRBV5-4 with TRBJ2-7, with a weak D call TRBD2 (5 bases). The germline V gene encodes CDR1 SGHNT and CDR2 YYREEE (reference sequence). The CDR3 contains 15 residues. The V end lost 4 bases, the J end lost 1 base, and 15 bases lay between the germline ends. CDR3 bases: TGTGCCAGCAGCCTATCGGGGAGTACTTCCTACGAGCAGTACTTC. This codes for CASSLSGSTSYEQYF.

The chain uses TRBV5-4 and TRBJ2-7; D is ambiguous. The V end was cut by 4 bases, the J end by 5 bases, with 13 bases between. This CDR3 is built from 13 residues. Germline V lookup: CDR1 SGHNT, CDR2 YYREEE (reference sequence). The CDR3 loop is CASSLKYSDEQYF. CDR3 sequence (DNA): TGTGCCAGCAGCCTAAAATACTCGGACGAGCAGTACTTC.

This chain uses TRBV10-3 with TRBJ1-2; D unresolved. The CDR3 runs to 15 residues. V gave up 0 bases and J gave up 5 bases, with 13 bases separating them. Germline CDR1 reads ENHRY; CDR2 reads SYGVKD. In nucleotides, the CDR3 is TGTGCCATCAGTGAGTCTACGGAGCTCTTTTATGGCTACACCTTC. It encodes CAISESTELFYGYTF.

This clone has only one observation. The chain employs TRBV7-9 and TRBJ2-5; 8 nucleotides align to TRBD1. V shed 5 bases and J 2 bases; nucleotides not matched to a gene: 4. The CDR3 is 14 residues long. The V gene's germline CDR1 is SEHNR and CDR2 FQNEAQ (reference sequence). The CDR3 DNA reads TGTGCCAGCAGCCACGGGACAGGTCAAGAGACCCAGTACTTC. It translates to CASSHGTGQETQYF.

The chain uses TRBV14 and TRBJ1-2; perhaps TRBD1 as D (5 bases). This CDR3 is 20 amino acids long. Germline values: CDR1 SGHDN, CDR2 FVKESK. Trimming took 0 bases from V and 0 from J, leaving 23 bases between them. Here the CDR3 DNA reads TGTGCCAGCAGCCAAGATCGACCAAACTGGGGCGCCTTAACTAACTATGGCTACACCTTC. As protein: CASSQDRPNWGALTNYGYTF.

J is TRBJ1-5 and V is TRBV3-1 (or the pseudogene TRBV3-2); D may be TRBD1 (6 bases). V lost 10 bases and J lost 0, with 19 bases in between. Germline V gene sequence: CDR1 LGHDT, CDR2 YNNKEL (reference sequence). This CDR3 contains 16 residues. CDR3 coding DNA: TGTGCCACCTGGGGGACACCGCCCCGTAGCAATCAGCCCCAGCATTTT. Translation gives CATWGTPPRSNQPQHF.

The chain employs TRBV27 and TRBJ1-5; D gene uncertain. Germline V gives CDR1 MNHEY, CDR2 SMNVEV (reference sequence). This CDR3 has 14 amino acids. Trimming removed 6 bases at V and 1 base at J, with 10 bases between. The CDR3 bases are TGTGCCAGCAGGAGGGCCGGGAGCAATCAGCCCCAGCATTTT. Amino acid sequence: CASRRAGSNQPQHF.